The source of this T cell receptor delta chain is a study of γδ T cells in repeated Plasmodium falciparum infection. The CDR3 runs to 22 residues. Germline CDR1 is GEAIGNYY and CDR2 is EKD. The ends lost 2 bases at V and 0 bases at J; junction bases unmatched: 16. Study-wide results and caveats: Donors in Mali lived in a small rural village, largely one ethnic group. Vdelta2-negative gammadelta repertoires, largely Vdelta1+, seemingly showed infection-driven waves of new clonal selection.

TRG and TRD sequences were obtained from every sorted gammadelta sample. TCRdb fed the multiplex PCR reads into CATT to redo clone calling. This sample has some 100,000 delta-chain clones, with about 1.5% found just once. Vgamma9/Vdelta2+ and Vdelta2-negative gammadelta T cells were flow-sorted from PBMC for bulk sequencing. Details on this clone: Its antigen is not known. The TCRdb record carries a much larger clone's protein, which differs from this DNA's translation at residue 13; a read error is the likely cause, and the protein listed here is the DNA translation.

The chain carries TRDV2 and TRDJ3; TRDD3 aligns across 9 bases. The J gene, missing from TCRdb, was assigned here through DNA to germline matching. Material: gamma-delta T cells from blood. The source is a pool of human donors (malaria-infected and uninfected, not separated). CDR3 coding DNA: TGTGCCTGTGACATCCTACCCCGTACTGGGGGACTACACTCCTGGGACACCCGACAGATGTTTTTC. Translating it yields CACDILPRTGGLHSWDTRQMFF.